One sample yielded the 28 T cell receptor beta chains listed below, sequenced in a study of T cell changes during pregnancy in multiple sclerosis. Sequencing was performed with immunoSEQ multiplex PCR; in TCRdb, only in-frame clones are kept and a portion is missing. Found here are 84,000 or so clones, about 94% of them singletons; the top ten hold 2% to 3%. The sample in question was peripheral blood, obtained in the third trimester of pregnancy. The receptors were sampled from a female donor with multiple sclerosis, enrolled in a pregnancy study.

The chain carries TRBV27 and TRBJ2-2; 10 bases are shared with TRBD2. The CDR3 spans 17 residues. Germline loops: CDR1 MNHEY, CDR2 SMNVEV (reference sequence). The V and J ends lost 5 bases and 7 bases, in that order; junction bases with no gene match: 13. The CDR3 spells CASSLNGLAVTSGELFF. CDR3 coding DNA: TGTGCCAGCAGTCTTAACGGACTAGCGGTGACTAGCGGGGAGCTGTTTTTT.

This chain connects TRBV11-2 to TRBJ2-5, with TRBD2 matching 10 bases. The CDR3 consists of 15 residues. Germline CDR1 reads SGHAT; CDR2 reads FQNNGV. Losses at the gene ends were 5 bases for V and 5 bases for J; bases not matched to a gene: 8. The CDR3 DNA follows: TGTGCCAGCAGCCTTATAGCGGGGGGAGGGGAGACCCAGTACTTC. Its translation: CASSLIAGGGETQYF.

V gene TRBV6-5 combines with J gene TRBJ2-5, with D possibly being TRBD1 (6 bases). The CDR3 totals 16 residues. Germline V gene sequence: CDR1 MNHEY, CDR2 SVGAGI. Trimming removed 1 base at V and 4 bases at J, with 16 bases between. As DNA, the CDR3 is TGTGCCAGCAGTTACTTTCGAACAGGGCGGAGAGAGACCCAGTACTTC. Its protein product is CASSYFRTGRRETQYF.

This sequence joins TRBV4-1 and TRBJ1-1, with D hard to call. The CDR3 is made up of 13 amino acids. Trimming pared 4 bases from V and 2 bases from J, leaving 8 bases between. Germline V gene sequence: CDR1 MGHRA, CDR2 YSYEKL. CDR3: CASSRQFNTEAFF. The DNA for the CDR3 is TGCGCCAGCAGCCGGCAGTTCAACACTGAAGCTTTCTTT.

CDR3 sequence: CASSPGLAGVSNTGELFF. The CDR3 region has the DNA TGTGCCAGCAGCCCCGGACTAGCGGGGGTATCGAACACCGGGGAGCTGTTTTTT. V is TRBV11-2 and J is TRBJ2-2, with 13 bases identical to TRBD2. The V and J ends lost 5 bases and 0 bases, in that order; junction bases with no gene match: 6. The germline V gene has CDR1 SGHAT and CDR2 FQNNGV. The CDR3 extends over 18 amino acids.

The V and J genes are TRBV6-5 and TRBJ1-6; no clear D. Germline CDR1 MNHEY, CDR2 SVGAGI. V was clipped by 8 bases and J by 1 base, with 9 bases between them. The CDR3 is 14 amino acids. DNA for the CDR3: TGTGCCAGCGGGGAGGGTTCCTATAATTCACCCCTCCACTTT. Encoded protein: CASGEGSYNSPLHF.

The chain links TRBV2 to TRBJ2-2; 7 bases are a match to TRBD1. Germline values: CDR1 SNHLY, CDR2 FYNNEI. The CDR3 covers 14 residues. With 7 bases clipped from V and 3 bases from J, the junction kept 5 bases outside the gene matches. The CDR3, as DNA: TGTGCCAGCATATGGGACAGCCACACCGGGGAGCTGTTTTTT. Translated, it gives CASIWDSHTGELFF.

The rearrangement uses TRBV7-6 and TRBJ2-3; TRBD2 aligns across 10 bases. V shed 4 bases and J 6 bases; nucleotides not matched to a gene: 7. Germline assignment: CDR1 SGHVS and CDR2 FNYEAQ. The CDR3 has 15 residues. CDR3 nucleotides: TGTGCCAGCAGCTCGAGCGGGGGGGTCGCGGATACGCAGTATTTT. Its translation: CASSSSGGVADTQYF.

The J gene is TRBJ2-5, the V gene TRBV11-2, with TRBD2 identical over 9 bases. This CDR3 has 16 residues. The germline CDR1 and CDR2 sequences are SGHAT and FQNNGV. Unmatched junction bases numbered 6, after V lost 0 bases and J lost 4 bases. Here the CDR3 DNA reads TGTGCCAGCAGCTTAGACCCCGGGACTAGCCTAGAGACCCAGTACTTC. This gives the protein CASSLDPGTSLETQYF.

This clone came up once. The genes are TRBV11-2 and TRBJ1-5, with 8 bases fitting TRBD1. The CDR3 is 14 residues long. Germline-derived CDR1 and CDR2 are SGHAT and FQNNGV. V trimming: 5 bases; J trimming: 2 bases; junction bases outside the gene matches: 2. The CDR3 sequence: CASSQGARNQPQHF. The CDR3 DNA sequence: TGTGCCAGCAGCCAGGGGGCGCGCAATCAGCCCCAGCATTTT.

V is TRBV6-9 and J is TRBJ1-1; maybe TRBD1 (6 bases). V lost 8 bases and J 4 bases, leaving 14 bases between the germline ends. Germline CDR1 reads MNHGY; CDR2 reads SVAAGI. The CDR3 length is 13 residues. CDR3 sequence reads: CASGRGAGTEAFF. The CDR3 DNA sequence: TGTGCCAGCGGACGGGGGGCGGGCACTGAAGCTTTCTTT.

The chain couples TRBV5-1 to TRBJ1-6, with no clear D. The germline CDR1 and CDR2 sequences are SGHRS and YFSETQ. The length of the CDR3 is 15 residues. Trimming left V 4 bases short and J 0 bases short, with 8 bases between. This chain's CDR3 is CASSPGGSYNSPLHF. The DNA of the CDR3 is TGCGCCAGCAGCCCCGGCGGCTCCTATAATTCACCCCTCCACTTT.

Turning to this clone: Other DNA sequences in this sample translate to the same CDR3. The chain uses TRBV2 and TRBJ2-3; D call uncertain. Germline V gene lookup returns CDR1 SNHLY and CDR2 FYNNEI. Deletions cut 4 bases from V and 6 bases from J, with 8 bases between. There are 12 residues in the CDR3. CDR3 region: CASSGLADTQYF. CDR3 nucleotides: TGTGCCAGCAGTGGTTTGGCTGATACGCAGTATTTT. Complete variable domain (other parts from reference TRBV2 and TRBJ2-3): EPEVTQTPSHQVTQMGQEVILRCVPISNHLYFYWYRQILGQKVEFLVSFYNNEISEKSEIFDDQFSVERPDGSNFTLKIRSTKLEDSAMYFCASSGLADTQYFGPGTRLTVL.

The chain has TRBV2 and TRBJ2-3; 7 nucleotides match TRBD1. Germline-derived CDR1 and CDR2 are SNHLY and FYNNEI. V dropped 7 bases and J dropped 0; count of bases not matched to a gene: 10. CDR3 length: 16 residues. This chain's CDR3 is CASTNSGTASTDTQYF. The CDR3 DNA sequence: TGTGCCAGCACCAACTCCGGGACAGCCAGCACAGATACGCAGTATTTT.

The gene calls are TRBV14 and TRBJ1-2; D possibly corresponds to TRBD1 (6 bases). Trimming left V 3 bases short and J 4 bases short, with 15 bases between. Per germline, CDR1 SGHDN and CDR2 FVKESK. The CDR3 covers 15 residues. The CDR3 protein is CASSQTTGYGYGYTF. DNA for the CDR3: TGTGCCAGCAGCCAGACTACAGGGTACGGCTATGGCTACACCTTC.

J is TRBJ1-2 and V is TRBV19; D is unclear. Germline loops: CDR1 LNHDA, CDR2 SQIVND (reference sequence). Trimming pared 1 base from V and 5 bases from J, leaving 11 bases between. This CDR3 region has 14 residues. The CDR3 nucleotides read TGTGCCAGTAGTATAGTAGCTGGCGAGTATGGCTACACCTTC. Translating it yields CASSIVAGEYGYTF.

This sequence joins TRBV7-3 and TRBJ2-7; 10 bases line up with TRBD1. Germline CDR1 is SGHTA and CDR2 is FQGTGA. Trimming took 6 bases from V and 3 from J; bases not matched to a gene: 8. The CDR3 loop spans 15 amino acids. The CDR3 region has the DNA TGTGCCAGCAGTTGGGGGACAGGGGAAGGCTACGAGCAGTACTTC. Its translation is CASSWGTGEGYEQYF.

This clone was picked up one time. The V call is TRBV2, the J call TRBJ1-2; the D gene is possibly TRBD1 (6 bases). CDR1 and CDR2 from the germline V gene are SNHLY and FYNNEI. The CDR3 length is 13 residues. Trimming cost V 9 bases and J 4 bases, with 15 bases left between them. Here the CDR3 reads CASGDAQGYGYTF. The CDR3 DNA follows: TGTGCCAGTGGGGACGCACAGGGCTATGGCTACACCTTC.

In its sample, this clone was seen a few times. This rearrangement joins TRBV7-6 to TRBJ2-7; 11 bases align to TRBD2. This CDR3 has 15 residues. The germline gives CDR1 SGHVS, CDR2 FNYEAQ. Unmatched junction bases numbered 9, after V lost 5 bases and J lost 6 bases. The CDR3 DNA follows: TGTGCCAGCAGCATAAGTAGCGGGGGGGCTTTCGAGCAGTACTTC. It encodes CASSISSGGAFEQYF.

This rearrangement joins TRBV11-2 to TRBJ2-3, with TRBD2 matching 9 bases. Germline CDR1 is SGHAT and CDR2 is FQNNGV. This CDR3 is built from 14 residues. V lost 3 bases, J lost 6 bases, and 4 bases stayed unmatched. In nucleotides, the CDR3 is TGTGCCAGCAGCTTCCTAGCGGGGAGGGATACGCAGTATTTT. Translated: CASSFLAGRDTQYF.

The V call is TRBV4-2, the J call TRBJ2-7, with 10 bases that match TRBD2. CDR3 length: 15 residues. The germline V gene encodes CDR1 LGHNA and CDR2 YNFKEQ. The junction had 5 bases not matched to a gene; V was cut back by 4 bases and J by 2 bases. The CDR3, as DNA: TGTGCCAGCAGCCGAAGCGGGGGGGGACCCTACGAGCAGTACTTC. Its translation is CASSRSGGGPYEQYF.

The CDR3 DNA reads TGTGCCAGCAGTTACTTAGTCCAGGGGGGCACTGAAGCTTTCTTT. It is translated as CASSYLVQGGTEAFF. The chain links TRBV6-5 to TRBJ1-1; TRBD1 matches at 7 bases. This CDR3 comprises 15 residues. The germline CDR1 and CDR2 sequences are MNHEY and SVGAGI. V was pared by 1 base and J by 4 bases, with 6 bases of the junction left unmatched.

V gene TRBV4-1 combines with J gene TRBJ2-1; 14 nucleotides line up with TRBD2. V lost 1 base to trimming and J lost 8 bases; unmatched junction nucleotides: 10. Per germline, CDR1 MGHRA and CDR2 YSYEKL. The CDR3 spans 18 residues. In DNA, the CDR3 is TGCGCCAGCAGCCAAGTGCCCCGGGGACTAGCGGGGGCTCATGAGCAGTTCTTC. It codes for CASSQVPRGLAGAHEQFF.

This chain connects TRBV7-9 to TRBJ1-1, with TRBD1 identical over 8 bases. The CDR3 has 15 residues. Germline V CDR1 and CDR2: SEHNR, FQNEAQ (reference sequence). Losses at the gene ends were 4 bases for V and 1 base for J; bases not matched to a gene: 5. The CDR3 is CASSWGTGRNTEAFF. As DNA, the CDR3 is TGTGCCAGCAGCTGGGGGACAGGAAGGAACACTGAAGCTTTCTTT. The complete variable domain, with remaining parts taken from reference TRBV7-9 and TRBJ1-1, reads DTGVSQNPRHKITKRGQNVTFRCDPISEHNRLYWYRQTLGQGPEFLTYFQNEAQLEKSRLLSDRFSAERPKGSFSTLEIQRTEQGDSAMYLCASSWGTGRNTEAFFGQGTRLTVV.

CDR3 coding DNA: TGTGCCAGCAGCTTAGGCGCGGGTCTAGGCACAGATACGCAGTATTTT. Protein product: CASSLGAGLGTDTQYF. The chain has TRBV7-6 and TRBJ2-3, with D possibly being TRBD2 (5 bases). Germline V gene data show CDR1 as SGHVS and CDR2 as FNYEAQ. The CDR3 sequence is 16 residues long. The germline V and J ends were trimmed by 1 base and 1 base, with 12 bases remaining between them. The full variable domain, in which reference TRBV7-6 and TRBJ2-3 provide the parts outside the CDR3, is GAGVSQSPRYKVTKRGQDVALRCDPISGHVSLYWYRQALGQGPEFLTYFNYEAQQDKSGLPNDRFSAERPEGSISTLTIQRTEQRDSAMYRCASSLGAGLGTDTQYFGPGTRLTVL.

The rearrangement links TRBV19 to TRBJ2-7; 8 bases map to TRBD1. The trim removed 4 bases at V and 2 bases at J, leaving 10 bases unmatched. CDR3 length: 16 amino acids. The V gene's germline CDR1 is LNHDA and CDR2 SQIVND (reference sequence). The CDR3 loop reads CASSRPRDRNTYEQYF. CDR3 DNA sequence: TGTGCCAGTAGTAGACCCCGGGACAGGAACACCTACGAGCAGTACTTC.

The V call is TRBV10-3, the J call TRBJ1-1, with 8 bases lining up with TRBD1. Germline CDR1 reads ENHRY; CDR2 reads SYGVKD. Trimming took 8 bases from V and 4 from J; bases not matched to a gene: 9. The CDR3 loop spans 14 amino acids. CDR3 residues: CAIASVTGGTEAFF. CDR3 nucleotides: TGTGCCATCGCCTCAGTTACAGGGGGCACTGAAGCTTTCTTT.

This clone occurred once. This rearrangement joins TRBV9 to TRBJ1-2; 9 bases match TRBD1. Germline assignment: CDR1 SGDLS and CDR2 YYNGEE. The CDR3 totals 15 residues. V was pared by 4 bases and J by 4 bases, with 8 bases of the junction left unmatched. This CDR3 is CASSSRTGEGYGYTF. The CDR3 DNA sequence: TGTGCCAGCAGCTCCCGGACAGGGGAGGGCTATGGCTACACCTTC.